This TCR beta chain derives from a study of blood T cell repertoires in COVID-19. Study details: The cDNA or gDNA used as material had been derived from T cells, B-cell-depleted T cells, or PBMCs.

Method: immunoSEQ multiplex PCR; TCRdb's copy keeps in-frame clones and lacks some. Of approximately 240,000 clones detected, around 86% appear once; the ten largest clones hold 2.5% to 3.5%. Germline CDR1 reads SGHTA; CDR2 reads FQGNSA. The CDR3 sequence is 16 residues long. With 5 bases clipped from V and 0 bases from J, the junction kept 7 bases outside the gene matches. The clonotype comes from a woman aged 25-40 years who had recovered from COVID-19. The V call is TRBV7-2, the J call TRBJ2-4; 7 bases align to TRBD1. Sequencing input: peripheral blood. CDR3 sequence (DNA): TGTGCCAGCAGCCCCGGGACAGCACTAGCCAAAAACATTCAGTACTTC. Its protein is CASSPGTALAKNIQYF.